This TCR beta chain was sequenced in a study of liver allograft versus peripheral blood T cells. About the study: Recipients' peripheral blood T cell receptor repertoires were compared with those in transplanted livers. General observations from the study: Within liver allografts, T cell receptor repertoires were reportedly different from those in peripheral blood.

This clonotype is labeled as medium-sized (0.01 to 0.1%). Antigen specificity is unknown. CDR3 size: 12 residues. The germline CDR1 and CDR2 sequences are MDHEN and SYDVKM. Trimming left V 1 base short and J 14 bases short, with 11 bases between. MiXCR, run by TCRdb on the reads, gives a single entry per CDR3 protein. This sample has around 3,500 distinct CDR3 sequences; 13% to 15% occur once, and the top ten carry about an eighth. This TCR derives from a human patient who had a liver transplant. Some T cells may originate from the graft donor. V gene TRBV28 combines with J gene TRBJ1-4; D unresolved. The CDR3 DNA is TGTGCCAGCAGTTTATTCGGCAAAGGGCTGTTTTTT. Translation gives CASSLFGKGLFF.